The 8 T cell receptor beta chains given below trace back to one sample, sequenced in a study of blood T cell repertoires in COVID-19. Method: immunoSEQ multiplex PCR; TCRdb's copy keeps in-frame clones and lacks some. The repertoire consists of about 300,000 clones, with about 87% occurring once and the leading ten covering approximately 7.2%. Source material: peripheral blood. These TCRs come from a young woman who had recovered from COVID-19.

This clone showed up just a few times. The V call is TRBV27, the J call TRBJ2-3, with 9 nucleotides matching TRBD1. Germline CDR1 is MNHEY and CDR2 is SMNVEV (reference sequence). J lost 3 bases, V lost 10 bases, and 5 bases had no gene match. This CDR3 has 13 amino acids. The CDR3, as DNA: TGTGCCACCTCCGACAGGGGGACAGATACGCAGTATTTT. Translation: CATSDRGTDTQYF.

This clone was recorded at least ten times. The J gene is TRBJ2-7, the V gene TRBV7-9; D is perhaps TRBD1 (6 bases). Trimming cost V 6 bases and J 1 base, with 13 bases left between them. CDR1 is SEHNR and CDR2 is FQNEAQ in the germline V gene (reference sequence). The CDR3 length is 14 residues. The CDR3 DNA reads as TGTGCCAGCAGTTCTTGGACAGAGTCCTACGAGCAGTACTTC. Its protein is CASSSWTESYEQYF.

The J gene is TRBJ1-1, the V gene TRBV5-1; a weak D match, TRBD1 (6 bases). Trimming removed 4 bases at V and 2 bases at J, with 12 bases between. Germline assignment: CDR1 SGHRS and CDR2 YFSETQ. The CDR3 is made up of 14 amino acids. The DNA for the CDR3 is TGCGCCAGCAGCCATGGACAGCCAAACACTGAAGCTTTCTTT. Protein product: CASSHGQPNTEAFF.

The chain joins TRBV11-3 to TRBJ2-5; no clear D. The CDR3 length is 13 residues. The germline CDR1 and CDR2 sequences are SGHNT and YENEEA. The V end lost 2 bases, the J end lost 2 bases, and 6 bases lay between the germline ends. CDR3 region: CASSLSQQETQYF. The DNA of the CDR3 is TGTGCCAGCAGCTTATCACAACAAGAGACCCAGTACTTC.

This chain joins TRBV6-5 and TRBJ2-5, with D perhaps TRBD2 (5 bases). Trimming cost V 8 bases and J 5 bases, with 6 bases left between them. The CDR3 length is 10 residues. The germline gives CDR1 MNHEY, CDR2 SVGAGI. The CDR3 DNA reads TGTGCCAGCGGGGAGGAGACCCAGTACTTC. It yields the protein CASGEETQYF.

The chain carries TRBV27 and TRBJ2-3; 8 bases align to TRBD1. Germline V gives CDR1 MNHEY, CDR2 SMNVEV (reference sequence). CDR3 length: 15 residues. Trimming cost V 5 bases and J 1 base; bases outside gene matches: 5. CDR3 sequence: CASSAPGQGTDTQYF. The CDR3 DNA reads as TGTGCCAGCAGTGCGCCGGGACAGGGCACAGATACGCAGTATTTT.

V is TRBV30 and J is TRBJ1-6, with D uncertain. The CDR3 length is 15 residues. V was shortened by 2 bases and J by 7 bases, with 15 bases between the two germline ends. CDR1 and CDR2 (germline): GTSNPN, SVGIG (reference sequence). CDR3 coding DNA: TGTGCCTGGAGTTTACTGAGACAAGTAAATTCACCCCTCCACTTT. Its translation is CAWSLLRQVNSPLHF.

The rearrangement joins TRBV29-1 to TRBJ1-5; 7 nucleotides align to TRBD1. The V gene end was trimmed by 6 bases and the J gene end by 6 bases; junction bases not matched to a gene: 8. The CDR3 spans 13 residues. Germline CDR1 reads SQVTM; CDR2 reads ANQGSEA. The CDR3 DNA is TGCAGCGTAAAAGACAGGGTTGGTCAGCCCCAGCATTTT. Amino acid sequence: CSVKDRVGQPQHF.